This entry lists 22 T cell receptor beta chains sequenced from one sample in a study of blood T cell repertoires in COVID-19. Profiled with immunoSEQ multiplex PCR; TCRdb holds only in-frame clones, not every one. The table has around 430,000 clones, more than 70% seen once. Sample: peripheral blood. The source is a woman in her 50s with COVID-19, enrolled during active disease.

This chain joins TRBV30 and TRBJ1-2; unclear D gene. Germline CDR1 is GTSNPN and CDR2 is SVGIG (reference sequence). The CDR3 is 13 amino acids. Trimming cost V 3 bases and J 6 bases, with 14 bases left between them. The CDR3 reads CAWSPSREHGYTF. The CDR3 coding sequence is TGTGCCTGGAGCCCCTCCCGGGAGCATGGCTACACCTTC.

The chain joins TRBV4-1 to TRBJ2-1, with 15 positions matching TRBD2. The CDR3 contains 16 residues. Trimming at V came to 4 bases and at J to 8 bases, leaving 6 bases not matched to a gene. Germline V gene sequence: CDR1 MGHRA, CDR2 YSYEKL. This chain's CDR3 is CASSPRTSGGAYEQFF. CDR3 DNA: TGCGCCAGCAGCCCTAGGACTAGCGGGGGGGCTTATGAGCAGTTCTTC.

This sequence joins TRBV7-2 and TRBJ1-1, with a possible D match to TRBD1 (5 bases). The length of the CDR3 is 14 residues. Germline V gene data show CDR1 as SGHTA and CDR2 as FQGNSA. Trimming removed 1 base at V and 3 bases at J, with 9 bases between. The CDR3 DNA is TGTGCCAGCAGCTTAGGGGGGGGATACACTGAAGCTTTCTTT. The encoded protein is CASSLGGGYTEAFF.

This chain joins TRBV24-1 and TRBJ1-2, with 11 bases identical to TRBD1. There are 15 residues in the CDR3. The V segment lost 3 bases and the J segment 7 bases; nucleotides outside the gene matches: 6. Germline CDR1 KGHDR, CDR2 SFDVKD. CDR3 loop: CATSDALGTGGGYTF. In DNA form, the CDR3 reads TGTGCCACCAGTGATGCCCTCGGGACAGGGGGTGGCTACACCTTC.

The chain joins TRBV6-5 to TRBJ1-1; D is unclear. The germline CDR1 and CDR2 sequences are MNHEY and SVGAGI. V lost 2 bases, J lost 1 base, and 14 bases lay in between. The CDR3 sequence is 16 residues long. The CDR3 nucleotides read TGTGCCAGCAGTTACCTCCTCGGGGAGGCGAACACTGAAGCTTTCTTT. Translated, it gives CASSYLLGEANTEAFF.

In this sample, this clone turned up a few times. The CDR3 coding sequence is TGTGCCAGCAGCGCGACCGGGACAGACTATGGCTACACCTTC. It yields the protein CASSATGTDYGYTF. The chain recombines TRBV9 with TRBJ1-2; the match to TRBD1 covers 7 bases. The V gene's germline CDR1 is SGDLS and CDR2 YYNGEE. The CDR3 is 14 amino acids. The V gene end was trimmed by 3 bases and the J gene end by 3 bases; junction bases not matched to a gene: 5.

This chain joins TRBV3-1 (or the pseudogene TRBV3-2) and TRBJ2-5; 7 bases agree with TRBD2. This CDR3 region has 15 residues. The V gene end was trimmed by 4 bases and the J gene end by 0 bases; junction bases not matched to a gene: 5. In germline, CDR1 is LGHDT, CDR2 YNNKEL (reference sequence). CDR3 region: CASSPSGRDQETQYF. As DNA, the CDR3 is TGTGCCAGCAGCCCCAGTGGGAGGGACCAAGAGACCCAGTACTTC.

The chain is built from TRBV5-1 and TRBJ2-5; 14 nucleotides match TRBD2. This CDR3 has 14 residues. Germline trimming cut 7 bases from V and 4 bases from J; bases unmatched to any gene: 3. CDR1 SGHRS and CDR2 YFSETQ come from the germline V gene. In DNA, the CDR3 is TGCGCCAGCGCGACTAGCGGGGGGGCAGAGACCCAGTACTTC. Protein: CASATSGGAETQYF.

This clone was observed once. The chain uses TRBV2 and TRBJ1-6; D perhaps matches TRBD1 (6 bases). There are 13 residues in the CDR3. V lost 7 bases and J 8 bases, leaving 12 bases between the germline ends. Germline V gene lookup returns CDR1 SNHLY and CDR2 FYNNEI. In DNA, the CDR3 is TGTGCCAGCACCCAGGACAGAGATTCACCCCTCCACTTT. As protein: CASTQDRDSPLHF.

The chain uses TRBV29-1 and TRBJ2-7, with 10 bases aligning to TRBD1. This CDR3 is 13 amino acids long. In germline, CDR1 is SQVTM, CDR2 ANQGSEA. J was trimmed by 6 bases and V by 5 bases; bases with no gene match: 7. The CDR3 DNA is TGCAGCGTTAGAAACGACAGGGGGCTCGAGCAGTACTTC. Its protein product is CSVRNDRGLEQYF.

Here the CDR3 reads CASSQGGGATEIYGYTF. CDR3 DNA: TGTGCCAGCAGCCAAGGGGGGGGTGCGACAGAGATCTATGGCTACACCTTC. The chain couples TRBV4-2 to TRBJ1-2, with D possibly matching TRBD1 (5 bases). The CDR3 covers 17 residues. The V and J ends lost 1 base and 4 bases respectively, with 19 bases between them. Germline V gene data show CDR1 as LGHNA and CDR2 as YNFKEQ.

The V gene is TRBV6-5, the J gene TRBJ2-5; tentatively, D is TRBD1 (5 bases). Trimming removed 8 bases at V and 5 bases at J, with 18 bases between. The germline V gene encodes CDR1 MNHEY and CDR2 SVGAGI. The CDR3 length is 14 residues. CDR3 nucleotides: TGTGCCAGCTCCATCCTCCAGGGAAGGGAGACCCAGTACTTC. Its protein product is CASSILQGRETQYF.

The V and J genes are TRBV7-7 and TRBJ2-1; 11 bases are a match to TRBD1. The CDR3 has 15 residues. V lost 4 bases to trimming and J lost 5 bases; unmatched junction nucleotides: 4. Looked up from germline, CDR1 is SSHAT and CDR2 is FNYEAQ (reference sequence). CDR3: CASSYGTGGNNEQFF. The CDR3, as DNA: TGTGCCAGCAGCTATGGGACAGGGGGTAACAATGAGCAGTTCTTC.

This clone was picked up one time. The V call is TRBV3-1 (or the pseudogene TRBV3-2), the J call TRBJ1-2; D perhaps matches TRBD1 (6 bases). The CDR3 is 16 residues long. Trimming took 0 bases from V and 6 from J, leaving 17 bases between them. Germline loops: CDR1 LGHDT, CDR2 YNNKEL (reference sequence). In DNA, the CDR3 is TGTGCCAGCAGCCAAGATATGAACAGGAAGGGGGATGGCTACACCTTC. It codes for CASSQDMNRKGDGYTF.

Here the CDR3 reads CASSSRGYTEAFF. For the CDR3, the DNA is TGTGCCAGCAGCTCCCGGGGGTACACTGAAGCTTTCTTT. The V gene is TRBV5-4, the J gene TRBJ1-1; D is perhaps TRBD1 (5 bases). Germline V CDR1 and CDR2: SGHNT, YYREEE (reference sequence). This CDR3 contains 13 residues. V lost 3 bases and J lost 3, with 9 bases in between.

This clone was detected once. The chain is built from TRBV24-1 and TRBJ2-2, with D perhaps TRBD1 (6 bases). Germline V gene data show CDR1 as KGHDR and CDR2 as SFDVKD. The CDR3 has 14 residues. V lost 5 bases, J lost 5 bases, and 11 bases lay in between. The CDR3 reads CATSGEGVTGELFF. The CDR3 region has the DNA TGTGCCACCAGTGGAGAGGGGGTAACCGGGGAGCTGTTTTTT.

J is TRBJ2-3 and V is TRBV15, with D tentatively TRBD1 (5 bases). V was cut by 2 bases and J by 3 bases, with 21 bases left in between. The CDR3 extends over 18 amino acids. Per the germline V gene, CDR1 is LNHNV and CDR2 is YYDKDF (reference sequence). CDR3 sequence: CATSRNPAAGSKTDTQYF. CDR3 in DNA: TGTGCCACCAGCAGAAATCCCGCGGCAGGGTCGAAAACAGATACGCAGTATTTT.

The chain links TRBV29-1 to TRBJ1-1; 7 bases align to TRBD1. Germline CDR1 and CDR2: SQVTM and ANQGSEA. Germline trimming cut 6 bases from V and 1 base from J; bases unmatched to any gene: 17. The CDR3 runs to 17 residues. The CDR3 sequence is CSVDRRTAPLGNTEAFF. The CDR3 nucleotides read TGCAGCGTGGACAGGCGGACGGCTCCTCTGGGGAACACTGAAGCTTTCTTT.

The rearrangement links TRBV5-6 to TRBJ1-3; D is uncertain. V gave up 2 bases and J gave up 3 bases, with 18 bases separating them. CDR1 is SGHDT and CDR2 is YYEEEE in the germline V gene. This CDR3 is built from 17 residues. CDR3 region: CASSFFSRPPLGNTIYF. The CDR3 DNA reads as TGTGCCAGCAGCTTTTTCTCTCGTCCCCCTCTTGGAAACACCATATATTTT.

The chain has TRBV14 and TRBJ1-2, with 11 bases fitting TRBD1. The CDR3 contains 18 residues. Unmatched junction bases numbered 8, after V lost 0 bases and J lost 2 bases. Germline CDR1 SGHDN, CDR2 FVKESK. The DNA of the CDR3 is TGTGCCAGCAGCCAAGACATCGGACAGGGGGCTAGGAACTATGGCTACACCTTC. This encodes CASSQDIGQGARNYGYTF.

V gene TRBV3-1 (or the pseudogene TRBV3-2) combines with J gene TRBJ2-3; D ambiguous. The CDR3 length is 14 residues. Germline V gene lookup returns CDR1 LGHDT and CDR2 YNNKEL (reference sequence). V lost 2 bases and J 4 bases, leaving 10 bases between the germline ends. The CDR3 DNA sequence: TGTGCCAGCAGCCAAACCCGATCGGCAGATACGCAGTATTTT. Translation gives CASSQTRSADTQYF.

CDR3 in DNA: TGCGCCAGCACCAGGGATTTAGAAACTGAAGCTTTCTTT. Its translation is CASTRDLETEAFF. The V gene is TRBV5-1, the J gene TRBJ1-1, with D possibly being TRBD1 (5 bases). Germline V lookup: CDR1 SGHRS, CDR2 YFSETQ. This CDR3 is 13 amino acids long. Trimming pared 6 bases from V and 5 bases from J, leaving 14 bases between.